This T cell receptor (beta chain) stems from a study of T cells after yellow fever vaccination. Notes on the study in general: Contaminants from the bulk population, in the form of abundant clonotypes, could be found in FACS-sorted repertoires. Detected again after the booster were most primary-vaccination clones, at roughly 95% CD4 and 70% to 90% CD8.

This clonotype has ten or more counts. Its antigen is as yet unknown. TCRdb used MiXCR to reprocess the 5' RACE reads, holding one entry per CDR3 protein. The data show 95,000 to 150,000 distinct CDR3 sequences, with under 9% seen just once and about 40% held by the top ten. The CDR3 loop spans 17 amino acids. The germline V gene has CDR1 SEHNR and CDR2 FQNEAQ (reference sequence). The V gene end was trimmed by 4 bases and the J gene end by 5 bases; junction bases not matched to a gene: 13. V usage is TRBV7-9 and J usage is TRBJ2-1, with TRBD2 identical over 8 bases. The TCR was taken from a man aged 18 to 29 who received the YFV17D yellow fever vaccine. The sample consisted of CD8+ T cells sorted from PBMCs, taken on the day of the yellow fever booster vaccination. CDR3 sequence: CASSSPMGSGEDNEQFF. The DNA of the CDR3 is TGTGCCAGCAGCTCCCCGATGGGTAGCGGGGAGGACAATGAGCAGTTCTTC.